A single TCR beta chain is shown here with its context. V dropped 5 bases and J dropped 0 bases, with 10 bases sitting between them. Germline V gives CDR1 MNHEY, CDR2 SVGEGT. The CDR3 runs 15 residues. The data were obtained in a study of blood T cell repertoires in COVID-19. Study-level information: Sites in the United States, Italy and Spain provided acute and convalescent COVID-19 samples. T cells, B-cell-depleted T cells, or PBMCs supplied cDNA or gDNA.

Per the authors' pipeline: Estimates of nucleated cell counts were drawn from the amplification of reference gene primers. This table comes from immunoSEQ multiplex PCR, and its TCRdb copy is limited to in-frame clones, with some not included. V and J calls plus clone size are reproduced from that table; the DNA served to infer D and trimming. Of some 35,000 clones listed, around 80% are singletons. The source of this sequence is a man older than 75 with acute or convalescent COVID-19. This rearrangement joins TRBV6-2 or TRBV6-3 to TRBJ2-2, with D maybe TRBD1 (6 bases). The sequencing input was peripheral blood. The CDR3 reads CASSPGHANTGELFF. DNA of the CDR3: TGTGCCAGCAGTCCGGGACACGCGAACACCGGGGAGCTGTTTTTT.